These T cell receptor beta chains were read from a single sample in a study of blood T cell repertoires in COVID-19. Libraries were prepared by immunoSEQ multiplex PCR; TCRdb keeps only in-frame clonotypes and omits some of them. The sample holds about 87,000 clones, approximately 86% seen once. The sample was peripheral blood. These receptors were obtained from a man aged 40-55 years with acute or convalescent COVID-19. Each CDR3 is given with its conserved first and last residue. The D gene is left open where the match is weak. Some rows mark clone size as missing; the rest say once, few, many or name a class of expanded clone.

v_call: TRBV29-1; clone_size: NA; d_call: TRBD1; j_call: TRBJ2-3; cdr3_nt: TGCAGCGTATCACAGGGACAGGGAGTTGATACGCAGTATTTT; cdr3_aa: CSVSQGQGVDTQYF
v_call: TRBV11-2; clone_size: NA; d_call: NA; j_call: TRBJ1-1; cdr3_nt: TGTGCCAGCAGCTTATCTACAGGGAACACTGAAGCTTTCTTT; cdr3_aa: CASSLSTGNTEAFF
v_call: TRBV30; clone_size: NA; d_call: TRBD1; j_call: TRBJ1-5; cdr3_nt: TGTGCCTGGAGTAACTTTGTGACAGGGGGTCAGCCCCAGCATTTT; cdr3_aa: CAWSNFVTGGQPQHF
v_call: TRBV7-9; clone_size: NA; d_call: NA; j_call: TRBJ2-5; cdr3_nt: TGTGCCAGCAGCTCCCCGAGACAGGACCAAGAGACCCAGTACTTC; cdr3_aa: CASSSPRQDQETQYF
v_call: TRBV7-9; clone_size: NA; d_call: NA; j_call: TRBJ2-1; cdr3_nt: TGTGCCAGCAGCTTAGTGGCTAGCGAGAACTACAATGAGCAGTTCTTC; cdr3_aa: CASSLVASENYNEQFF
v_call: TRBV30; clone_size: NA; d_call: NA; j_call: TRBJ2-7; cdr3_nt: TGTGCCTGGAGTGAGCAGAGGTCCGAGCAGTACTTC; cdr3_aa: CAWSEQRSEQYF
v_call: TRBV19; clone_size: once; d_call: TRBD1; j_call: TRBJ2-1; cdr3_nt: TGTGCCAGTAGTTTGCAGGGGGCTGTTAATGAGCAGTTCTTC; cdr3_aa: CASSLQGAVNEQFF
v_call: TRBV5-1; clone_size: NA; d_call: TRBD2; j_call: TRBJ2-2; cdr3_nt: TGCGCCAGCAGCTTGGTGCCAGCGGGGACGACCGGGGAGCTGTTTTTT; cdr3_aa: CASSLVPAGTTGELFF
v_call: TRBV5-1; clone_size: NA; d_call: TRBD2; j_call: TRBJ2-7; cdr3_nt: TGCGCCAGCAGCCTCGGGACTAGCAGCTCCTACGAGCAGTACTTC; cdr3_aa: CASSLGTSSSYEQYF
v_call: TRBV5-6; clone_size: NA; d_call: NA; j_call: TRBJ2-6; cdr3_nt: TGTGCCAGCAGCTGTACCTACAGGGTGGAGGACTTCTGCGTCCTGACTTTC; cdr3_aa: CASSCTYRVEDFCVLTF
v_call: TRBV19; clone_size: once; d_call: NA; j_call: TRBJ1-3; cdr3_nt: TGTGCCAGTACGCGGGTGAGCGGAAACACCATATATTTT; cdr3_aa: CASTRVSGNTIYF
v_call: TRBV4-1; clone_size: few; d_call: TRBD1; j_call: TRBJ2-7; cdr3_nt: TGCGCCAGCAGCCCCCAGCAGGGGGCGCCTTCCTACGAGCAGTACTTC; cdr3_aa: CASSPQQGAPSYEQYF
v_call: TRBV6-5; clone_size: NA; d_call: NA; j_call: TRBJ1-4; cdr3_nt: TGTGCCAGCAGTTATCCTGGCTTAAATGAAAAACTGTTTTTT; cdr3_aa: CASSYPGLNEKLFF
v_call: TRBV7-9; clone_size: NA; d_call: NA; j_call: TRBJ1-4; cdr3_nt: TGTGCCAGCAGGGGGCCTTCAACTAATGAAAAACTGTTTTTT; cdr3_aa: CASRGPSTNEKLFF
v_call: TRBV7-9; clone_size: NA; d_call: NA; j_call: TRBJ1-2; cdr3_nt: TGTGCCAGCAGCTCCATGTCAGGCCTCTATGGCTACACCTTC; cdr3_aa: CASSSMSGLYGYTF
v_call: TRBV7-2; clone_size: NA; d_call: TRBD2; j_call: TRBJ2-2; cdr3_nt: TGTGCCAGCAACCTCCGACGGGGGGGCCACACCGGGGAGCTGTTTTTT; cdr3_aa: CASNLRRGGHTGELFF
v_call: TRBV18; clone_size: NA; d_call: TRBD1; j_call: TRBJ2-7; cdr3_nt: TGTGCCAGCTCACCAATGGGACAGGGAATCCACGAGCAGTACTTC; cdr3_aa: CASSPMGQGIHEQYF
v_call: TRBV18; clone_size: NA; d_call: NA; j_call: TRBJ1-4; cdr3_nt: TGTGCCACCCGAACGGCTGGACAGTCTAATGAAAAACTGTTTTTT; cdr3_aa: CATRTAGQSNEKLFF
v_call: TRBV4-1; clone_size: NA; d_call: NA; j_call: TRBJ2-6; cdr3_nt: TGCGCCAGCAGCCAACGATGGGGAGACTCTGGGGCCAACGTCCTGACTTTC; cdr3_aa: CASSQRWGDSGANVLTF
v_call: TRBV10-1; clone_size: once; d_call: TRBD2; j_call: TRBJ2-1; cdr3_nt: TGCGCCAGCGGAGGACTAGCGGGACTACACGAGCAGTTCTTC; cdr3_aa: CASGGLAGLHEQFF
v_call: TRBV30; clone_size: NA; d_call: NA; j_call: TRBJ1-1; cdr3_nt: TGTGCCTGGAGTGTACGGGGGACGAGCACTGAAGCTTTCTTT; cdr3_aa: CAWSVRGTSTEAFF
v_call: TRBV9; clone_size: NA; d_call: NA; j_call: TRBJ2-5; cdr3_nt: TGTGCCAGCAGCGTAGGTGTGGGAGTACAGCAAGAGACCCAGTACTTC; cdr3_aa: CASSVGVGVQQETQYF
v_call: TRBV4-2; clone_size: NA; d_call: TRBD1; j_call: TRBJ2-7; cdr3_nt: TGTGCCAGCAGCACGCCGGGACAGGGAAACGAGCAGTACTTC; cdr3_aa: CASSTPGQGNEQYF
v_call: TRBV13; clone_size: NA; d_call: NA; j_call: TRBJ1-6; cdr3_nt: TGTGCCAGCAGCTTAGGACCCGTTTCAGGGACACCCCTCCACTTT; cdr3_aa: CASSLGPVSGTPLHF
v_call: TRBV5-1; clone_size: NA; d_call: NA; j_call: TRBJ2-2; cdr3_nt: TGCGCCAGCAGCTTAGCCCACTACAGGGTGAACACCGGGGAGCTGTTTTTT; cdr3_aa: CASSLAHYRVNTGELFF
v_call: TRBV30; clone_size: NA; d_call: NA; j_call: TRBJ1-3; cdr3_nt: TGTGTGACTTCGGGTCACTCTGGAAACACCATATATTTT; cdr3_aa: CVTSGHSGNTIYF
v_call: TRBV6-6; clone_size: NA; d_call: NA; j_call: TRBJ1-5; cdr3_nt: TGTGCCAGCAGTATGACAGAAAGCAATCAGCCCCAGCATTTT; cdr3_aa: CASSMTESNQPQHF
v_call: TRBV4-2; clone_size: once; d_call: TRBD2; j_call: TRBJ2-7; cdr3_nt: TGTGCCAGCAGCCAAGAGAGCGGGAGTTTCTACGAGCAGTACTTC; cdr3_aa: CASSQESGSFYEQYF
v_call: TRBV6-2/TRBV6-3; clone_size: NA; d_call: TRBD2; j_call: TRBJ2-5; cdr3_nt: TGTGCCAGCAGTTCGCCGGGACTAGCGTTGGAGACCCAGTACTTC; cdr3_aa: CASSSPGLALETQYF
v_call: TRBV15; clone_size: NA; d_call: TRBD1; j_call: TRBJ1-5; cdr3_nt: TGTGCCACCAGCAGAGGCGACAGGGGACTTGATAGCAATCAGCCCCAGCATTTT; cdr3_aa: CATSRGDRGLDSNQPQHF